The 27 T cell receptor beta chains presented below share a single source sample, sequenced in a study of human T cells and chemical hapten exposure. One entry per CDR3 protein, called by TCRdb with MiXCR from the RACE reads. Found here are roughly 24,000 distinct CDR3 sequences, 7.5% to 10% of them singletons; the top ten hold roughly 7.1%. Described time point: patch test 2, 6 weeks after DPC sensitization. Treatment of the sample: therapeutic diphenylcyclopropenone sensitization with weekly scalp DPC. Sequencing was performed on whole blood, taken in connection with sensitization to the hapten diphenylcyclopropenone (DPC). The receptors were gathered from a man aged 25-45 years with alopecia areata. Some clones in this sample may be carry-over from other donors' samples.

The chain carries TRBV7-2 and TRBJ2-3; 14 nucleotides match TRBD2. CDR3 length equals 21 residues. Trimming cost V 3 bases and J 1 base; bases outside gene matches: 15. Germline assignment: CDR1 SGHTA and CDR2 FQGNSA. The CDR3 reads CASSFPTRLAGGWRGTDTQYF. The CDR3 coding sequence is TGTGCCAGCAGCTTCCCCACTCGACTAGCGGGAGGGTGGAGGGGCACAGATACGCAGTATTTT.

The sample holds many counts of this clonotype. This chain links TRBV6-6 with TRBJ2-6; TRBD1 matches at 7 bases. Germline V CDR1 and CDR2: MNHNY, SVGAGI (reference sequence). The V and J ends lost 6 bases and 0 bases, in that order; junction bases with no gene match: 5. The CDR3 is 16 amino acids. The CDR3 reads CASRIDRDSGANVLTF. The CDR3 DNA follows: TGTGCCAGCAGAATAGACAGGGACTCTGGGGCCAACGTCCTGACTTTC.

The chain uses TRBV6-6 and TRBJ2-3; a possible D gene is TRBD2 (5 bases). Germline V gene lookup returns CDR1 MNHNY and CDR2 SVGAGI (reference sequence). The CDR3 sequence is 15 residues long. V was clipped by 2 bases and J by 1 base, with 10 bases between them. DNA for the CDR3: TGTGCCAGCAGTTACCGGGATGGGGGCACAGATACGCAGTATTTT. Translation gives CASSYRDGGTDTQYF.

The chain combines TRBV6-2 or TRBV6-3 with TRBJ1-6; D not resolved. CDR1 is MNHEY and CDR2 is SVGEGT in the germline V gene. The CDR3 consists of 13 residues. V was pared by 4 bases and J by 7 bases, with 8 bases between. In nucleotides, the CDR3 is TGTGCCAGCAGTTCTGTAAGGAATTCACCCCTCCACTTT. Translation: CASSSVRNSPLHF.

This clonotype was picked up a small number of times. The V and J genes are TRBV6-2 or TRBV6-3 and TRBJ2-1, with D tentatively TRBD2 (5 bases). V lost 5 bases, J lost 7 bases, and 15 bases lay in between. In germline, CDR1 is MNHEY, CDR2 SVGEGT. CDR3 length: 14 residues. CDR3 protein: CASSDGLISNEQFF. CDR3 nucleotides: TGTGCCAGCAGTGACGGACTGATTAGTAATGAGCAGTTCTTC.

The rearrangement joins TRBV2 to TRBJ2-3, with D unresolved. The CDR3 length is 17 residues. Between the trimmed V and J ends, which lost 7 bases and 1 base, there was a span of 21 bases. Germline CDR1 is SNHLY and CDR2 is FYNNEI. In DNA, the CDR3 is TGTGCCAGCAACCAATTACGGAGTGGGGTGGGCACAGATACGCAGTATTTT. Translating it yields CASNQLRSGVGTDTQYF.

The chain carries TRBV18 and TRBJ1-5; a possible D gene is TRBD1 (6 bases). V was trimmed by 5 bases and J by 5 bases, leaving 19 bases between them. Germline CDR1 reads KGHSH; CDR2 reads LQKENI. The CDR3 contains 16 residues. CDR3 nucleotide sequence: TGTGCCAGCTCAGTGGGGACACCGAGTACGCATCAGCCCCAGCATTTT. Amino acid sequence: CASSVGTPSTHQPQHF.

This clonotype was picked up many times. The rearrangement uses TRBV7-8 and TRBJ1-2, with D possibly being TRBD1 (5 bases). Trimming took 4 bases from V and 5 from J, leaving 8 bases between them. This CDR3 contains 12 residues. Germline CDR1 SGHVS, CDR2 FQNEAQ. The CDR3 sequence is CASSSQGYGYTF. CDR3 DNA: TGTGCCAGCAGCTCCCAGGGATATGGCTACACCTTC.

This clonotype has at least ten counts. This sequence joins TRBV5-8 and TRBJ2-5; D remains unclear. Germline CDR1 reads SGHTS; CDR2 reads YDEGEE. V was clipped by 3 bases and J by 4 bases, with 10 bases between them. CDR3 length equals 13 residues. CDR3 coding DNA: TGTGCCAGCAGCTATAAGACTCGAGAGACCCAGTACTTC. Its translation: CASSYKTRETQYF.

This clonotype has a count of ten or more. The genes are TRBV29-1 and TRBJ1-2; D is uncertain. The germline V and J ends were trimmed by 6 bases and 1 base, with 12 bases remaining between them. This CDR3 is 13 amino acids long. Germline lookup yields CDR1 SQVTM and CDR2 ANQGSEA. CDR3 sequence reads: CSVQTDRNYGYTF. CDR3 nucleotides: TGCAGCGTCCAAACGGACCGTAACTATGGCTACACCTTC.

Only a few counts were recorded for this clonotype. J is TRBJ1-2 and V is TRBV6-2 or TRBV6-3; the match to TRBD1 covers 7 bases. V was clipped by 7 bases and J by 7 bases; unmatched bases: 12. The CDR3 is 14 residues long. Germline V gene lookup returns CDR1 MNHEY and CDR2 SVGEGT. The CDR3 DNA follows: TGTGCCAGCACCTTGGGACAGCCACCTATTGGCTACACCTTC. Translated: CASTLGQPPIGYTF.

By share, this clonotype ranks as medium-sized. The chain combines TRBV7-9 with TRBJ2-1, with 11 positions matching TRBD2. V was clipped by 5 bases and J by 6 bases; unmatched bases: 12. Germline V lookup: CDR1 SEHNR, CDR2 FQNEAQ (reference sequence). There are 17 residues in the CDR3. The CDR3 spells CASSGTSGALWVNEQFF. CDR3 coding DNA: TGTGCCAGCAGCGGGACTAGCGGTGCCCTATGGGTCAATGAGCAGTTCTTC.

This clonotype has a count of ten or more. The CDR3 coding sequence is TGTGCCAGCAGTCCATTCACTACAGGCGGCTCTGGGGCCAACGTCCTGACTTTC. This sequence encodes CASSPFTTGGSGANVLTF. The J gene is TRBJ2-6, the V gene TRBV12-3 or TRBV12-4; possible D gene TRBD1, 5 bases. V lost 5 bases to trimming and J lost 0 bases, with 17 bases between them. The CDR3 has 18 amino acids.

This clonotype showed up many times. The chain links TRBV29-1 to TRBJ1-4; the D is unclear. The CDR3 is 14 amino acids. V was pared by 4 bases and J by 2 bases, with 11 bases between. Per germline, CDR1 SQVTM and CDR2 ANQGSEA. The CDR3 DNA sequence: TGCAGCGTTGTTGTAGGAGGGACTAATGAAAAACTGTTTTTT. It yields the protein CSVVVGGTNEKLFF.

The rearrangement links TRBV29-1 to TRBJ2-1; the match to TRBD2 covers 7 bases. Germline loops: CDR1 SQVTM, CDR2 ANQGSEA. The CDR3 covers 15 residues. Trimming took 3 bases from V and 0 from J; bases not matched to a gene: 5. The CDR3 bases are TGCAGCGTTGATAGTCTAGCGGACTCCTACAATGAGCAGTTCTTC. Translating gives CSVDSLADSYNEQFF.

This clonotype was observed many times. V and J are TRBV30 and TRBJ1-1; TRBD1 matches 7 bases. The CDR3 is 13 amino acids. Germline lookup yields CDR1 GTSNPN and CDR2 SVGIG (reference sequence). V shed 3 bases and J 3 bases; nucleotides not matched to a gene: 4. CDR3 region: CAWRTQGYTEAFF. CDR3 bases: TGTGCCTGGAGAACACAGGGGTACACTGAAGCTTTCTTT.

This clonotype was found many times. The chain couples TRBV19 to TRBJ1-2; D possibly corresponds to TRBD1 (6 bases). This CDR3 spans 13 amino acids. Germline CDR1 is LNHDA and CDR2 is SQIVND (reference sequence). V lost 0 bases and J 4 bases, leaving 6 bases between the germline ends. The CDR3 DNA reads TGTGCCAGTAGTATAGAACAGGGCTATGGCTACACCTTC. This gives the protein CASSIEQGYGYTF.

This clonotype is categorized as medium-sized (0.01 to 0.1%). The chain joins TRBV29-1 to TRBJ2-2; D remains ambiguous. Germline V gene data show CDR1 as SQVTM and CDR2 as ANQGSEA. Trimming left V 6 bases short and J 0 bases short, with 8 bases between. This CDR3 is built from 13 residues. CDR3 bases: TGCAGCGTGAGAGACGCGAACACCGGGGAGCTGTTTTTT. It yields the protein CSVRDANTGELFF.

This clonotype has just one count. A read error is possible here, since a much larger clone lies one base away. The J gene is TRBJ1-1, the V gene TRBV6-1; D call uncertain. Germline values: CDR1 MNHNS, CDR2 SASEGT. The CDR3 extends over 13 amino acids. The ends were cut back, 7 bases at V and 1 base at J, with 10 bases in the middle. The CDR3 region has the DNA TGTGCCAGCACACGGAACAAGAACACTGAAGCTTTCTTT. It codes for CASTRNKNTEAFF.

This clonotype was counted a few times. The chain is built from TRBV5-5 and TRBJ2-1, with 8 nucleotides matching TRBD2. The CDR3 is 14 amino acids. CDR1 is SGHKS, CDR2 YYEKEE, per germline (reference sequence). The V and J ends lost 3 bases and 5 bases, in that order; junction bases with no gene match: 4. In DNA, the CDR3 is TGTGCCAGCAGCTATATAGCGGGGAACAATGAGCAGTTCTTC. Translated, it gives CASSYIAGNNEQFF.

This clonotype was found many times. The genes are TRBV19 and TRBJ1-5; D is undetermined. The CDR3 is 14 amino acids. The V gene lost 8 bases and the J gene lost 0 bases, with 11 bases spanning the gap. In germline, CDR1 is LNHDA, CDR2 SQIVND (reference sequence). CDR3 nucleotide sequence: TGTGCCAGTGCGGCCCAGTATAGCAATCAGCCCCAGCATTTT. It yields the protein CASAAQYSNQPQHF.

A word on this clonotype: At one of its ends the junction is not consistent with the germline gene, which may arise from a read error. The chain carries TRBV10-1 and TRBJ2-1, with D perhaps matching TRBD2 (6 bases). The V gene's germline CDR1 is WNHNN and CDR2 SYGVQD (reference sequence). The CDR3 length is 16 residues. CDR3 nucleotides: TGCGCCAGCAGTCGGGTGATGGCGGGGACCTACGATGAGCAGTTCTTC. Its translation: CASSRVMAGTYDEQFF.

This clonotype was detected ten times or more. V gene TRBV5-1 combines with J gene TRBJ2-1, with 9 bases aligning to TRBD1. The CDR3 is made up of 14 amino acids. Germline CDR1 SGHRS, CDR2 YFSETQ. J lost 9 bases, V lost 5 bases, and 9 bases had no gene match. The CDR3 DNA reads as TGCGCCAGCAGTCCCGGGACAGGGAAGGGTGAGCAGTTCTTC. Its protein product is CASSPGTGKGEQFF.

The chain joins TRBV11-2 to TRBJ2-5; 8 bases match TRBD2. This CDR3 has 14 amino acids. The V segment lost 4 bases and the J segment 4 bases; nucleotides outside the gene matches: 5. Germline V gene data show CDR1 as SGHAT and CDR2 as FQNNGV. The CDR3 here is CASSSPGGLETQYF. The CDR3 region has the DNA TGTGCCAGCAGCTCGCCGGGAGGGTTAGAGACCCAGTACTTC.

V usage is TRBV14 and J usage is TRBJ2-5, with 11 bases that match TRBD1. The V gene's germline CDR1 is SGHDN and CDR2 FVKESK. The CDR3 consists of 16 residues. The J segment lost 5 bases and the V segment lost 2 bases, leaving 7 bases of the junction unmatched. The CDR3: CASSQILWTGGETQYF. CDR3 coding DNA: TGTGCCAGCAGCCAAATCCTCTGGACAGGGGGCGAGACCCAGTACTTC.

Many counts were recorded for this clonotype. The chain joins TRBV12-3 or TRBV12-4 to TRBJ2-5, with unresolved D. This CDR3 spans 12 amino acids. V lost 2 bases to trimming and J lost 3 bases, with 4 bases between them. The CDR3 DNA reads TGTGCCAGCAGTTTACCGAAAGAGACCCAGTACTTC. As protein: CASSLPKETQYF.

This clonotype is classed as medium-sized (0.01 to 0.1%). V is TRBV18 and J is TRBJ1-2; D is possibly TRBD1 (5 bases). The ends were cut back, 3 bases at V and 6 bases at J, with 11 bases in the middle. This CDR3 contains 13 residues. The germline V gene encodes CDR1 KGHSH and CDR2 LQKENI. In DNA, the CDR3 is TGTGCCAGCTCACCTTTGGGGCCCGATGGCTACACCTTC. This encodes CASSPLGPDGYTF.